Given below is one T cell receptor beta chain in context. The sample comes from a study of control samples from healthy donors and cancer patients. Germline CDR1 LGHDT, CDR2 YNNKEL (reference sequence). J gave up 2 bases and V 2 bases, and 2 bases lay outside the gene matches. The CDR3 spans 15 residues. The method was immunoSEQ multiplex PCR; TCRdb's version includes in-frame clones alone and lacks a portion of them. The top ten hold 2% of the sample, which has roughly 170,000 clones, 91% seen once. The chain uses TRBV3-1 (or the pseudogene TRBV3-2) and TRBJ1-5; 8 bases map to TRBD1. Input material: blood. This clonotype was obtained from a woman in her forties in good health. This chain's CDR3 is CASSQQTGGNQPQHF. For the CDR3, the DNA is TGTGCCAGCAGCCAACAGACAGGGGGCAATCAGCCCCAGCATTTT.